A single sample is the source of the 24 T cell receptor beta chains below, sequenced in a study of blood T cell repertoires in COVID-19. Assay used: immunoSEQ multiplex PCR; TCRdb lists only in-frame clones, some missing. Of over 250,000 clones in the sample, about 90% were seen once. The specimen sequenced was PBMCs or T cells enriched from blood (not recorded which). Every receptor here comes from a woman between 25 and 40 years old who had recovered from COVID-19.

This clone was counted a single time. The rearrangement links TRBV4-3 to TRBJ1-4; D is uncertain. Germline assignment: CDR1 LGHNA and CDR2 YSLEER. The length of the CDR3 is 16 residues. The ends were cut back, 0 bases at V and 2 bases at J, with 10 bases in the middle. Written as DNA, the CDR3 is TGCGCCAGCAGCCAAGATCTACGAGGGACTAATGAAAAACTGTTTTTT. It specifies CASSQDLRGTNEKLFF.

The rearrangement joins TRBV3-1 (or the pseudogene TRBV3-2) to TRBJ1-1; 9 positions agree with TRBD1. Germline values: CDR1 LGHDT, CDR2 YNNKEL (reference sequence). The CDR3 totals 16 residues. The V and J ends lost 4 bases and 1 base, in that order; junction bases with no gene match: 7. Here the CDR3 reads CASSRWTGVENTEAFF. In DNA form, the CDR3 reads TGTGCCAGCAGCCGTTGGACAGGGGTTGAGAACACTGAAGCTTTCTTT.

The CDR3 region has the DNA TGTGCCAGTAGTATAGGGTCAGGGGGCGGCACAGATACGCAGTATTTT. Protein sequence: CASSIGSGGGTDTQYF. The genes are TRBV19 and TRBJ2-3; TRBD1 agrees at 8 bases. This CDR3 region has 16 residues. Losses at the gene ends were 1 base for V and 1 base for J; bases not matched to a gene: 4. CDR1 is LNHDA and CDR2 is SQIVND in the germline V gene (reference sequence).

In this sample, this clone turned up once. The DNA of the CDR3 is TGTGCCAGCAGTTTATCATCTGGGCCCGGGGAGCTGTTTTTT. Amino acid sequence: CASSLSSGPGELFF. The chain carries TRBV27 and TRBJ2-2; D unclear. The CDR3 contains 14 residues. Trimming took 0 bases from V and 6 from J, leaving 8 bases between them. Germline V gene sequence: CDR1 MNHEY, CDR2 SMNVEV (reference sequence).

The CDR3 DNA reads as TGTGCCAGCCGCTATAGAGAGCTGGAGACCCAGTACTTC. Its protein is CASRYRELETQYF. The chain employs TRBV3-1 (or the pseudogene TRBV3-2) and TRBJ2-5; D ambiguous. The CDR3 spans 13 residues. Trimming cost V 8 bases and J 5 bases, with 15 bases left between them. Germline assignment: CDR1 LGHDT and CDR2 YNNKEL (reference sequence).

V and J are TRBV5-1 and TRBJ2-2, with 7 bases that match TRBD1. J lost 2 bases, V lost 1 base, and 5 bases had no gene match. Germline V gives CDR1 SGHRS, CDR2 YFSETQ. This CDR3 is 16 amino acids long. CDR3 sequence (DNA): TGCGCCAGCAGCTTGAGGGGGCAGCAAAACACCGGGGAGCTGTTTTTT. It yields the protein CASSLRGQQNTGELFF. Drawing the rest from reference TRBV5-1 and TRBJ2-2, the complete variable domain is KAGVTQTPRYLIKTRGQQVTLSCSPISGHRSVSWYQQTPGQGLQFLFEYFSETQRNKGNFPGRFSGRQFSNSRSEMNVSTLELGDSALYLCASSLRGQQNTGELFFGEGSRLTVL.

This chain links TRBV11-1 with TRBJ1-1; weak D call: TRBD1 (6 bases). Germline V gene data show CDR1 as SGHAT and CDR2 as FQDESV (reference sequence). With 5 bases removed from V and 3 bases from J, the gap between germline ends came to 13 bases. The CDR3 loop spans 14 amino acids. CDR3 sequence reads: CASSIRRGHTEAFF. The CDR3 coding sequence is TGTGCCAGCAGCATTCGCAGGGGACACACTGAAGCTTTCTTT.

This clone was seen just once. This chain uses TRBV7-3 with TRBJ1-1; 7 bases are shared with TRBD1. Germline values: CDR1 SGHTA, CDR2 FQGTGA. CDR3 size: 13 residues. After removal of 4 bases from V and 9 bases from J, the junction contained 8 bases not matched to a gene. This CDR3 is CASSSLTGNQAFF. The CDR3 bases are TGTGCCAGCAGCTCCCTGACAGGGAATCAAGCTTTCTTT.

V usage is TRBV30 and J usage is TRBJ1-1, with D hard to call. Germline CDR1 reads GTSNPN; CDR2 reads SVGIG (reference sequence). The CDR3 runs to 13 residues. Trimming took 2 bases from V and 3 from J, leaving 10 bases between them. CDR3 DNA: TGTGCCTGGAGTTCCAGGCCCGACACTGAAGCTTTCTTT. Translation gives CAWSSRPDTEAFF.

This chain links TRBV11-3 with TRBJ1-3, with a tentative D call TRBD1 (6 bases). This CDR3 region has 15 residues. The V gene's germline CDR1 is SGHNT and CDR2 YENEEA. The V end lost 5 bases, the J end lost 0 bases, and 11 bases lay between the germline ends. CDR3 sequence: CASSRGQSSGNTIYF. The CDR3 DNA reads as TGTGCCAGCAGCCGCGGACAGAGCTCTGGAAACACCATATATTTT.

The chain links TRBV7-9 to TRBJ2-1; 10 nucleotides agree with TRBD2. CDR1 is SEHNR, CDR2 FQNEAQ, per germline (reference sequence). The trim removed 1 base at V and 0 bases at J, leaving 6 bases unmatched. The CDR3 consists of 18 residues. CDR3 loop: CASSLGLAGESSYNEQFF. The DNA for the CDR3 is TGTGCCAGCAGCTTAGGGCTAGCGGGGGAGAGCTCCTACAATGAGCAGTTCTTC.

Details on this clone: The conserved phenylalanine or tryptophan is not found at the CDR3 terminus, so this likely reflects a read error. Because the CDR3's place on the DNA is in doubt, the DNA is left out and the CDR3 is given as listed by TCRdb. The V and J genes are TRBV28 and TRBJ1-1; no check of the table's D call, TRBD1, against the DNA was made. The CDR3 length is 9 residues, termini included. Germline loops: CDR1 MDHEN, CDR2 SYDVKM. The CDR3 loop reads CASSSDRPG.

This chain links TRBV7-9 with TRBJ1-6; 7 bases agree with TRBD1. CDR1 is SEHNR and CDR2 is FQNEAQ in the germline V gene (reference sequence). Trimming took 3 bases from V and 10 from J; bases not matched to a gene: 6. The length of the CDR3 is 14 residues. CDR3 in amino acids: CASSLTGPQSPLHF. The CDR3 DNA reads TGTGCCAGCAGCTTGACAGGGCCCCAATCACCCCTCCACTTT.

The chain recombines TRBV5-4 with TRBJ1-4; D gene unclear. V dropped 4 bases and J dropped 7 bases, with 17 bases sitting between them. Germline V CDR1 and CDR2: SGHNT, YYREEE (reference sequence). There are 15 residues in the CDR3. The CDR3 loop reads CASSQDPGSFEKLFF. CDR3 DNA sequence: TGTGCCAGCAGCCAAGATCCAGGCTCTTTTGAAAAACTGTTTTTT.

The CDR3 coding sequence is TGCAGTGCGTTGGACAGCTCTTCCCAGCATTTT. Translating it yields CSALDSSSQHF. The chain is built from TRBV20-1 and TRBJ1-5, with D perhaps matching TRBD1 (6 bases). The CDR3 has 11 amino acids. With 6 bases removed from V and 11 bases from J, the gap between germline ends came to 14 bases. Germline values: CDR1 DFQATT, CDR2 SNEGSKA (reference sequence).

V is TRBV9 and J is TRBJ2-1; D might be TRBD1 (5 bases). The V gene's germline CDR1 is SGDLS and CDR2 YYNGEE. The CDR3 consists of 15 residues. V lost 4 bases and J 8 bases, leaving 19 bases between the germline ends. The CDR3 coding sequence is TGTGCCAGCAGCCCATTGCGGACAACGTCGGATGAGCAGTTCTTC. The encoded protein is CASSPLRTTSDEQFF. The full variable domain, in which reference TRBV9 and TRBJ2-1 provide the parts outside the CDR3, is DSGVTQTPKHLITATGQRVTLRCSPRSGDLSVYWYQQSLDQGLQFLIQYYNGEERAKGNILERFSAQQFPDLHSELNLSSLELGDSALYFCASSPLRTTSDEQFFGPGTRLTVL.

The chain uses TRBV11-2 and TRBJ2-3, with TRBD1 identical over 7 bases. The V and J ends lost 1 base and 6 bases, in that order; junction bases with no gene match: 13. The CDR3 totals 17 residues. Germline assignment: CDR1 SGHAT and CDR2 FQNNGV. CDR3 sequence reads: CASSLGGARGMLDTQYF. The CDR3 DNA follows: TGTGCCAGCAGCTTAGGAGGGGCCAGGGGGATGTTGGATACGCAGTATTTT.

J is TRBJ1-1 and V is TRBV7-2; D not resolved. This CDR3 contains 15 residues. CDR1 and CDR2 from the germline V gene are SGHTA and FQGNSA. V lost 5 bases, J lost 4 bases, and 17 bases lay in between. The CDR3 DNA reads TGTGCCAGCAGCCCCAACGGAGGGAGCTCCACTGAAGCTTTCTTT. This codes for CASSPNGGSSTEAFF.

This clone turned up a few times. The CDR3 sequence: CASNRETYSNQPQHF. CDR3 bases: TGTGCCAGTAACAGGGAAACCTATAGCAATCAGCCCCAGCATTTT. V and J are TRBV19 and TRBJ1-5, with a weak D call TRBD1 (6 bases). Germline V gene sequence: CDR1 LNHDA, CDR2 SQIVND (reference sequence). This CDR3 spans 15 amino acids. Between the trimmed V and J ends, which lost 7 bases and 0 bases, there was a span of 13 bases.

This chain connects TRBV29-1 to TRBJ2-1; 7 bases are shared with TRBD1. Germline V CDR1 and CDR2: SQVTM, ANQGSEA. After removal of 0 bases from V and 4 bases from J, the junction contained 9 bases not matched to a gene. The CDR3 loop spans 16 amino acids. DNA of the CDR3: TGCAGCGTTGAAGATTGGTCAGGGGGAAGATACAATGAGCAGTTCTTC. Translation: CSVEDWSGGRYNEQFF.

This clone occurred once. J is TRBJ1-2 and V is TRBV7-9, with 8 bases identical to TRBD1. Germline-derived CDR1 and CDR2 are SEHNR and FQNEAQ (reference sequence). The CDR3 has 13 amino acids. Trimming at V came to 5 bases and at J to 8 bases, leaving 7 bases not matched to a gene. In DNA, the CDR3 is TGTGCCAGCAGCGTCGGGACAGGCATAGGCTACACCTTC. It yields the protein CASSVGTGIGYTF.

The CDR3 region is CASSQVSGTHEQFF. DNA of the CDR3: TGCGCCAGCAGCCAAGTGAGCGGGACCCATGAGCAGTTCTTC. The V gene is TRBV4-1, the J gene TRBJ2-1; 7 positions agree with TRBD2. The CDR3 extends over 14 amino acids. Looked up from germline, CDR1 is MGHRA and CDR2 is YSYEKL. Unmatched junction bases numbered 5, after V lost 1 base and J lost 8 bases.

This clone was seen only once. V and J are TRBV5-1 and TRBJ2-5; possibly TRBD1 for D (5 bases). From germline, CDR1 is SGHRS and CDR2 YFSETQ. The CDR3 covers 18 residues. Trimming removed 0 bases from V and 2 bases from J, with 20 bases in between. The CDR3: CASSLVRVSPTEQETQYF. The CDR3 bases are TGCGCCAGCAGCTTGGTCCGGGTTTCTCCGACAGAACAAGAGACCCAGTACTTC.

This clone was recorded once. This chain connects TRBV28 to TRBJ1-6; tentative D call: TRBD1 (5 bases). The CDR3 contains 16 residues. The germline V gene encodes CDR1 MDHEN and CDR2 SYDVKM. Trimming cost V 8 bases and J 6 bases, with 20 bases left between them. The CDR3, as DNA: TGTGCCAGCCAGACAGTTTGGGGAGGGATTAATTCACCCCTCCACTTT. Its protein product is CASQTVWGGINSPLHF.